The TCR beta chain described here comes from a study of T cell responses to AZD1222 COVID-19 vaccine. For the study at large: The analysis combined second doses at about 4 or about 12 weeks.

V was cut by 0 bases and J by 7 bases, with 9 bases left in between. CDR3 size: 13 residues. CDR1 and CDR2 (germline): LNHNV, YYDKDF (reference sequence). Some clones are missing from TCRdb's copy, which holds only in-frame ones; the method was immunoSEQ multiplex PCR. The sample records about 170,000 clones, 80% to 95% being singletons. The sample consisted of peripheral blood, taken on day 0 of AZD1222 vaccination. This chain links TRBV15 with TRBJ1-2; D not certain. This TCR was sampled from an adult in good health. The CDR3: CATSRDSSRGYTF. Here the CDR3 DNA reads TGTGCCACCAGCAGAGATAGTTCGCGTGGCTACACCTTC.